This T cell receptor (beta chain) derives from a study of glioma-infiltrating T cells after dendritic cell vaccination. About the study: Dendritic cells derived from monocytes and pulsed with autologous tumor lysate formed the vaccine.

Time point in this sample: after dendritic cell vaccination, including at tumor progression/relapse. Only patients with spare fresh-frozen tumor and over two years of follow-up were included. Per germline, CDR1 SSHAT and CDR2 FNYEAQ (reference sequence). With V trimmed by 4 bases and J by 3 bases, 7 bases remained unmatched. The CDR3 is 15 residues long. Study-level points and caveats: Estimated pretreatment TIL content predicted outcome after dendritic cell vaccination.

Amplification used 60 V beta primers and 13 J beta primers. The table came from immunoSEQ multiplex PCR; TCRdb's copy has only in-frame clones and leaves some out. The sample consists of approximately 85,000 clones, 85% of them appearing once. Concerning this clone: Its specificity is unknown.

Sequenced material: blood, taken after dendritic cell vaccination. J is TRBJ2-7 and V is TRBV7-7; 9 bases match TRBD1. The sequence came from a human donor with glioblastoma. The CDR3 region is CASSSGQGRYYEQYF. The DNA for the CDR3 is TGTGCCAGCAGCTCGGGACAGGGACGATACTACGAGCAGTACTTC. Drawing the rest from reference TRBV7-7 and TRBJ2-7, the complete variable domain is GAGVSQSPRYKVTKRGQDVTLRCDPISSHATLYWYQQALGQGPEFLTYFNYEAQPDKSGLPSDRFSAERPEGSISTLTIQRTEQRDSAMYRCASSSGQGRYYEQYFGPGTRLTVT.